The clone carrying this T cell receptor beta chain is medium-sized within its sample. Its antigen is still unknown. Both RNA and DNA were isolated together from 20-30 mg of bulk tissue that had not been sorted. Collection of samples drew on five separate regions of each tumor. These data come from a study of tumor-infiltrating lymphocytes in primary liver carcinoma. The authors made TCR beta cDNA from approximately 500 ng total RNA with a constant-region primer. Employing slightly modified ARM-PCR, three nested multiplex PCR rounds were run, and these gave rise to the TCR beta libraries. TCRdb independently ran MiXCR on the multiplex PCR reads; one entry per CDR3 protein. The table shows about 30,000 distinct CDR3 sequences, with roughly 70% occurring only once. Study-wide results and limits: Between tumor regions, pairs overlapped more than tumor-adjacent and tumor-blood pairs did. Tumor specimens were characterized by a significantly higher top-250-clone fraction than blood (p = 0.039).

This TCR was sampled from a woman in her 30s with primary liver carcinoma and hepatitis B virus infection. Input material: liver tumor tissue from sampling region 3. Subset: tumor region T3, left-lateral pole.

The CDR3 nucleotides read TGTGCCAGCGGTACTTCAAACACTGAAGCTTTCTTT. Its translation: CASGTSNTEAFF. The chain recombines TRBV7-9 with TRBJ1-1, with D unresolved. Trimming cost V 8 bases and J 2 bases, with 9 bases left between them. Germline V CDR1 and CDR2: SEHNR, FQNEAQ (reference sequence). The CDR3 is made up of 12 amino acids.